A single sample gave rise to the 30 T cell receptor beta chains below, sequenced in a study of cytomegalovirus exposure and HLA in healthy donors. The PCR ran on 60 Vbeta and 13 Jbeta primers. Profiling relied on immunoSEQ multiplex PCR, and the TCRdb table lists in-frame clones only, not all of them. The sample gives 110,000 or so clones, over 65% of which show up once; about 5% is in the top ten. Sequencing input: PBMCs. These receptors were taken from a woman aged 25 to 39 in good health and CMV-seropositive.

A remark on this clone: One end of the junction does not line up with germline, which may come from a read error. V gene TRBV7-7 combines with J gene TRBJ2-7; 7 bases line up with TRBD1. The CDR3 spans 13 residues. In germline, CDR1 is SSHAT, CDR2 FNYEAQ (reference sequence). The CDR3 is CASSSGQYYEQYF. In DNA, the CDR3 is TGTGCTAGCAGCTCGGGACAGTACTACGAGCAGTACTTC.

This clone appeared a single time. The chain couples TRBV30 to TRBJ1-2, with 8 bases that match TRBD1. The CDR3 is 15 residues long. Trimming at V came to 3 bases and at J to 3 bases, leaving 9 bases not matched to a gene. Germline V gene sequence: CDR1 GTSNPN, CDR2 SVGIG (reference sequence). The CDR3 nucleotides read TGTGCCTGGAGGTTAGGGGGACAGGCACACTATGGCTACACCTTC. Translating it yields CAWRLGGQAHYGYTF. Supplemented by reference TRBV30 and TRBJ1-2, the full variable domain reads SQTIHQWPATLVQPVGSPLSLECTVEGTSNPNLYWYRQAAGRGLQLLFYSVGIGQISSEVPQNLSASRPQDRQFILSSKKLLLSDSGFYLCAWRLGGQAHYGYTFGSGTRLTVV.

The rearrangement links TRBV6-5 to TRBJ2-3; no reliable D call. The CDR3 extends over 12 amino acids. Trimming cost V 8 bases and J 2 bases, with 8 bases left between them. Germline values: CDR1 MNHEY, CDR2 SVGAGI. CDR3 region: CASGLLTDTQYF. In DNA form, the CDR3 reads TGTGCCAGCGGGCTGCTCACAGATACGCAGTATTTT.

This clone was counted a few times. V usage is TRBV9 and J usage is TRBJ2-7, with D tentatively TRBD1 (6 bases). Germline-derived CDR1 and CDR2 are SGDLS and YYNGEE. Trimming left V 0 bases short and J 3 bases short, with 16 bases between. The CDR3 length is 16 residues. CDR3 in amino acids: CASSVDGAGTIYEQYF. The CDR3 DNA follows: TGTGCCAGCAGCGTAGATGGGGCAGGGACAATCTACGAGCAGTACTTC.

This chain connects TRBV23-1 to TRBJ2-2; 9 bases line up with TRBD1. TRBV23-1 is marked as an open reading frame, function uncertain. This CDR3 is built from 17 residues. V gave up 5 bases and J gave up 1 base; unmatched junction bases: 8. CDR3 in amino acids: CASSYFPGQGNTGELFF. Here the CDR3 DNA reads TGCGCCAGCAGTTACTTTCCGGGACAGGGGAACACCGGGGAGCTGTTTTTT.

As DNA, the CDR3 is TGTGCCAGCAGCGGTGAACAGGGTTCGGAACAGCCCCAGCATTTT. Translated, it gives CASSGEQGSEQPQHF. This sequence joins TRBV9 and TRBJ1-5; D is perhaps TRBD1 (6 bases). V dropped 3 bases and J dropped 7 bases, with 17 bases sitting between them. CDR1 is SGDLS, CDR2 YYNGEE, per germline. The CDR3 contains 15 residues.

This clone was seen only a few times. V gene TRBV19 combines with J gene TRBJ1-1; D unclear. Germline V CDR1 and CDR2: LNHDA, SQIVND (reference sequence). The V gene lost 5 bases and the J gene lost 0 bases, with 19 bases spanning the gap. The CDR3 is 17 amino acids. CDR3 sequence reads: CASSQSGVVGLNTEAFF. The CDR3 nucleotides are TGTGCCAGTAGTCAGAGCGGGGTAGTGGGGTTGAACACTGAAGCTTTCTTT. The full variable domain, completed using reference TRBV19 and TRBJ1-1, is DGGITQSPKYLFRKEGQNVTLSCEQNLNHDAMYWYRQDPGQGLRLIYYSQIVNDFQKGDIAEGYSVSREKKESFPLTVTSAQKNPTAFYLCASSQSGVVGLNTEAFFGQGTRLTVV.

The genes are TRBV11-3 and TRBJ2-7, with D unresolved. In germline, CDR1 is SGHNT, CDR2 YENEEA. The CDR3 loop spans 14 amino acids. V was trimmed by 6 bases and J by 3 bases, leaving 15 bases between them. DNA of the CDR3: TGTGCCAGCAGAGGATTGGGCTCGGACTACGAGCAGTACTTC. This gives the protein CASRGLGSDYEQYF.

The chain combines TRBV5-6 with TRBJ1-1; TRBD1 matches at 10 bases. CDR1 and CDR2 (germline): SGHDT, YYEEEE. This CDR3 contains 15 residues. V lost 3 bases and J lost 6; bases outside the gene matches: 8. CDR3: CASSWRDRGGAEAFF. The CDR3 DNA follows: TGTGCCAGCAGCTGGCGGGACAGGGGAGGAGCTGAAGCTTTCTTT.

V and J are TRBV29-1 and TRBJ1-1; D perhaps matches TRBD1 (6 bases). Trimming removed 5 bases from V and 5 bases from J, with 12 bases in between. From germline, CDR1 is SQVTM and CDR2 ANQGSEA. The CDR3 contains 12 residues. CDR3 nucleotides: TGCAGCGTTCAGGGGCTTGATACTGAAGCTTTCTTT. Protein sequence: CSVQGLDTEAFF.

DNA for the CDR3: TGTGCTAGTGGTCCCCGCCTGTTCGGGTTCGGCGAGCAGTACTTC. Translation: CASGPRLFGFGEQYF. This chain uses TRBV12-5 with TRBJ2-7; no clear D gene. Germline V gives CDR1 LGHNT, CDR2 FRNRAP. The CDR3 is made up of 15 amino acids. V shed 5 bases and J shed 6 bases, with 20 bases lying between them.

V and J are TRBV2 and TRBJ2-7, with 13 bases fitting TRBD2. The CDR3 loop spans 16 amino acids. In germline, CDR1 is SNHLY, CDR2 FYNNEI. The trim removed 6 bases at V and 3 bases at J, leaving 8 bases unmatched. DNA for the CDR3: TGTGCCAGCAGGGCTACTAGCGGGAGGGCCATCTACGAGCAGTACTTC. It encodes CASRATSGRAIYEQYF.

J is TRBJ2-5 and V is TRBV2, with 12 bases aligning to TRBD2. The DNA end lines up better with TRBJ2-7; the J call may be wrong. This CDR3 region has 16 residues. Per germline, CDR1 SNHLY and CDR2 FYNNEI. CDR3 sequence reads: CASSVARTSGDYEQYF. The CDR3 DNA sequence: TGTGCCAGCAGTGTCGCTAGGACTAGCGGGGACTACGAGCAGTACTTC.

This chain joins TRBV2 and TRBJ1-5, with a weak D call TRBD1 (5 bases). The CDR3 runs to 15 residues. V was clipped by 1 base and J by 6 bases, with 13 bases between them. Germline V gene sequence: CDR1 SNHLY, CDR2 FYNNEI. CDR3 in amino acids: CASSEVMGGGQPQHF. The DNA for the CDR3 is TGTGCCAGCAGTGAAGTAATGGGGGGAGGTCAGCCCCAGCATTTT.

This chain uses TRBV18 with TRBJ1-6; 10 nucleotides align to TRBD1. With 5 bases clipped from V and 5 bases from J, the junction kept 6 bases outside the gene matches. The CDR3 length is 16 residues. The germline V gene encodes CDR1 KGHSH and CDR2 LQKENI. CDR3 in DNA: TGTGCCAGCTCAACCGGACAGGGGGTGAATAATTCACCCCTCCACTTT. Protein product: CASSTGQGVNNSPLHF.

The chain joins TRBV14 to TRBJ1-6; the match to TRBD1 covers 11 bases. Unmatched junction bases numbered 4, after V lost 5 bases and J lost 7 bases. This CDR3 spans 15 amino acids. The V gene's germline CDR1 is SGHDN and CDR2 FVKESK. DNA for the CDR3: TGTGCCAGCAGCTGGACAGGGGGCGGGAATTCACCCCTCCACTTT. Residues: CASSWTGGGNSPLHF. Using reference TRBV14 and TRBJ1-6 for the parts outside the CDR3, the full variable domain is EAGVTQFPSHSVIEKGQTVTLRCDPISGHDNLYWYRRVMGKEIKFLLHFVKESKQDESGMPNNRFLAERTGGTYSTLKVQPAELEDSGVYFCASSWTGGGNSPLHFGNGTRLTVT.

The J gene is TRBJ1-4, the V gene TRBV30, with D possibly TRBD1 on 5 matching bases. In germline, CDR1 is GTSNPN, CDR2 SVGIG (reference sequence). The ends were cut back, 1 base at V and 8 bases at J, with 20 bases in the middle. The CDR3 spans 16 residues. CDR3 sequence (DNA): TGTGCCTGGAGTGGGTACTGGCCAACAGGAGTAGAAAAACTGTTTTTT. Its translation is CAWSGYWPTGVEKLFF.

This clone was observed once. A read error may produce the germline difference seen at one junction end. The V and J genes are TRBV10-3 and TRBJ2-7; 8 bases are shared with TRBD2. CDR3 length equals 14 residues. CDR1 and CDR2 (germline): ENHRY, SYGVKD. CDR3 DNA sequence: TGTGCCGTCAGTGAAGGACGGGAGGGCCTTGAGCAGTACTTC. It specifies CAVSEGREGLEQYF.

The J gene is TRBJ2-1, the V gene TRBV10-3; 8 nucleotides align to TRBD2. Germline CDR1 ENHRY, CDR2 SYGVKD. There are 15 residues in the CDR3. With V trimmed by 5 bases and J by 6 bases, 9 bases remained unmatched. CDR3 coding DNA: TGTGCCATCAGTTCTTCTAGCGGGTTGGGCAATGAGCAGTTCTTC. Translation: CAISSSSGLGNEQFF.

In DNA, the CDR3 is TGTGCCAGCAGCCTTCGGACAGGACCTATTGATGAGCAGTTCTTC. Translation: CASSLRTGPIDEQFF. This chain uses TRBV11-2 with TRBJ2-1, with 7 positions matching TRBD1. Germline-derived CDR1 and CDR2 are SGHAT and FQNNGV. Trimming removed 5 bases from V and 8 bases from J; junction bases left unmatched: 12. The CDR3 contains 15 residues.

The chain couples TRBV6-1 to TRBJ2-3, with 12 bases identical to TRBD2. Looked up from germline, CDR1 is MNHNS and CDR2 is SASEGT. This CDR3 comprises 15 residues. Trimming cost V 3 bases and J 4 bases; bases outside gene matches: 2. Here the CDR3 DNA reads TGTGCCAGCAGTGAGACTAGCGGGGGCCCAGATACGCAGTATTTT. Its translation is CASSETSGGPDTQYF.

V is TRBV16 and J is TRBJ1-5; D unclear. The CDR3 runs to 17 residues. V was trimmed by 0 bases and J by 0 bases, leaving 12 bases between them. The germline V gene encodes CDR1 KGHSY and CDR2 FQNENV. CDR3 region: CASSQSGLRNSNQPQHF. The CDR3 DNA follows: TGTGCCAGCAGCCAATCTGGACTCAGGAATAGCAATCAGCCCCAGCATTTT.

This rearrangement joins TRBV13 to TRBJ2-5, with D tentatively TRBD1 (6 bases). The V gene lost 5 bases and the J gene lost 4 bases, with 11 bases spanning the gap. The CDR3 totals 13 residues. Germline lookup yields CDR1 PRHDT and CDR2 FYEKMQ (reference sequence). The CDR3 nucleotides are TGTGCCAGCAGCCCGCGCAGGGGAGAGACCCAGTACTTC. This translates into CASSPRRGETQYF.

This chain links TRBV7-9 with TRBJ2-7; 9 bases are shared with TRBD2. Trimming at V came to 5 bases and at J to 3 bases, leaving 5 bases not matched to a gene. Germline CDR1 SEHNR, CDR2 FQNEAQ (reference sequence). The CDR3 extends over 14 amino acids. CDR3 amino acids: CASSPQREVYEQYF. The CDR3 coding sequence is TGTGCCAGCAGCCCCCAGCGGGAGGTCTACGAGCAGTACTTC.

For the CDR3, the DNA is TGTGCCAGCAGCTTAACGGACTGGTCCTACGAGCAGTACTTC. Protein product: CASSLTDWSYEQYF. This sequence joins TRBV7-3 and TRBJ2-7, with a possible D match to TRBD2 (5 bases). This CDR3 comprises 14 residues. Per germline, CDR1 SGHTA and CDR2 FQGTGA. The V gene lost 0 bases and the J gene lost 1 base, with 7 bases spanning the gap.

V is TRBV6-5 and J is TRBJ1-4, with a weak D call TRBD1 (5 bases). This CDR3 comprises 14 residues. Between the trimmed V and J ends, which lost 8 bases and 7 bases, there was a span of 17 bases. Germline lookup yields CDR1 MNHEY and CDR2 SVGAGI. The CDR3 DNA sequence: TGTGCCAGCTCGGCGGGGCAAACGGGTGAAAAACTGTTTTTT. Translation gives CASSAGQTGEKLFF.

This chain joins TRBV5-1 and TRBJ2-1; 9 nucleotides match TRBD2. The CDR3 spans 14 residues. Losses at the gene ends were 4 bases for V and 5 bases for J; bases not matched to a gene: 4. Germline V gene sequence: CDR1 SGHRS, CDR2 YFSETQ. The CDR3 DNA reads TGCGCCAGCAGCCCGCGGGAGGGCCACAATGAGCAGTTCTTC. The encoded protein is CASSPREGHNEQFF.

The rearrangement uses TRBV27 and TRBJ1-4; no clear D gene. CDR3 length equals 12 residues. Per the germline V gene, CDR1 is MNHEY and CDR2 is SMNVEV (reference sequence). Trimming cost V 6 bases and J 0 bases, with 2 bases left between them. The CDR3 loop reads CASSTTNEKLFF. The CDR3 DNA reads as TGTGCCAGCAGCACAACTAATGAAAAACTGTTTTTT.

The rearrangement uses TRBV10-3 and TRBJ2-2; 11 bases align to TRBD1. Germline V lookup: CDR1 ENHRY, CDR2 SYGVKD. The CDR3 loop spans 17 amino acids. V dropped 3 bases and J dropped 5; count of bases not matched to a gene: 8. The CDR3, as DNA: TGTGCCATCAGTGAATCCGGACAGGGGGCTTTGACCGGGGAGCTGTTTTTT. Residues: CAISESGQGALTGELFF.

V and J are TRBV7-9 and TRBJ1-1; unclear D gene. Per the germline V gene, CDR1 is SEHNR and CDR2 is FQNEAQ (reference sequence). The CDR3 loop spans 14 amino acids. Trimming left V 4 bases short and J 2 bases short, with 11 bases between. The CDR3 spells CASSYSLLNTEAFF. CDR3 DNA sequence: TGTGCCAGCAGCTATAGTTTACTCAACACTGAAGCTTTCTTT.